The clone carrying this T cell receptor (beta chain) turned up a few times. Other nucleotide sequences in the sample specify the same CDR3. The data stem from a study of blood T cell repertoires in COVID-19. Profiling relied on immunoSEQ multiplex PCR, and the TCRdb table lists in-frame clones only, not all of them. The sample has about 120,000 clones, about four fifths seen once. The CDR3 is 13 amino acids. The germline V gene has CDR1 GTSNPN and CDR2 SVGIG (reference sequence). V was clipped by 0 bases and J by 5 bases, with 8 bases between them. This receptor was taken from a man aged 30 to 39 with COVID-19, enrolled during active disease. V usage is TRBV30 and J usage is TRBJ1-5, with D tentatively TRBD1 (6 bases). The sequencing sample was made of peripheral blood. As DNA, the CDR3 is TGTGCCTGGAGTGTACAGGGAGATCAGCCCCAGCATTTT. Protein sequence: CAWSVQGDQPQHF.